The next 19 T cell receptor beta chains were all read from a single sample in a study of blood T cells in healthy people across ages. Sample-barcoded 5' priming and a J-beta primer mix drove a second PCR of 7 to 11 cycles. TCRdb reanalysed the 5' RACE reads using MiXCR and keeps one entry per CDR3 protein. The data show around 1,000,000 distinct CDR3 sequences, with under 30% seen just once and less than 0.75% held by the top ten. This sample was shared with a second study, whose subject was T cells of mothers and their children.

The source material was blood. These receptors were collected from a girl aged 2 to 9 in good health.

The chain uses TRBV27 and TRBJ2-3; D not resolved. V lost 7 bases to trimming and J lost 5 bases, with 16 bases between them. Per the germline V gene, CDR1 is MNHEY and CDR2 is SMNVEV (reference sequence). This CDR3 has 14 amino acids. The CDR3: CASIPSPPGDTQYF. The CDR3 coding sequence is TGTGCCAGCATTCCCTCTCCCCCGGGAGATACGCAGTATTTT.

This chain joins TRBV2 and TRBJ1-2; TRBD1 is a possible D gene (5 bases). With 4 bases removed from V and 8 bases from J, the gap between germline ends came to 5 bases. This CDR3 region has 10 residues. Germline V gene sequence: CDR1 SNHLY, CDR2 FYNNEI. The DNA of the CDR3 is TGTGCCAGCAGTGGGGGGGGCTACACCTTC. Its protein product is CASSGGGYTF.

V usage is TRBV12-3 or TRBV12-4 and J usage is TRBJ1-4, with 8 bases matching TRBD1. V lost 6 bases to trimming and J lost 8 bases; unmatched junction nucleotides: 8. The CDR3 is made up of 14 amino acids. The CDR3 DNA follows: TGTGCCAGCAGCAACTCAGGGGGCTGGGAAAAACTGTTTTTT. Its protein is CASSNSGGWEKLFF.

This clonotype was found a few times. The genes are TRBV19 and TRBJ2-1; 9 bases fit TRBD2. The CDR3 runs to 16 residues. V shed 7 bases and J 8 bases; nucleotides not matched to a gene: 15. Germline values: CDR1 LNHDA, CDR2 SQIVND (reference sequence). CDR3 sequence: CASKERGTSMIYEQFF. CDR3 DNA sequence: TGTGCCAGTAAAGAACGTGGGACTAGCATGATCTATGAGCAGTTCTTC.

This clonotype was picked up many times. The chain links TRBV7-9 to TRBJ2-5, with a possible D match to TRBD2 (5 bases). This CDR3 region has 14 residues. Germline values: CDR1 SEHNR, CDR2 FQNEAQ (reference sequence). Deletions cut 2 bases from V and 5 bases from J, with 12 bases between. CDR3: CASSLFEGRETQYF. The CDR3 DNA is TGTGCCAGCAGCTTATTCGAGGGCCGGGAGACCCAGTACTTC.

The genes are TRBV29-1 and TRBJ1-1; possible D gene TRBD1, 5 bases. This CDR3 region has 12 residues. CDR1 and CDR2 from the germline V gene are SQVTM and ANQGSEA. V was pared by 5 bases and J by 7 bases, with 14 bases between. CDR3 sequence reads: CSVSGPGGEAFF. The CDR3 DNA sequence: TGCAGCGTTTCGGGCCCTGGGGGTGAAGCTTTCTTT.

The CDR3 region has the DNA TGTGCCACCGAAAACCGGGACTCTATTCAGTACTTC. Translating it yields CATENRDSIQYF. This chain joins TRBV2 and TRBJ2-4; maybe TRBD2 (6 bases). Deletions cut 10 bases from V and 10 bases from J, with 17 bases between. The germline V gene encodes CDR1 SNHLY and CDR2 FYNNEI. This CDR3 is 12 amino acids long.

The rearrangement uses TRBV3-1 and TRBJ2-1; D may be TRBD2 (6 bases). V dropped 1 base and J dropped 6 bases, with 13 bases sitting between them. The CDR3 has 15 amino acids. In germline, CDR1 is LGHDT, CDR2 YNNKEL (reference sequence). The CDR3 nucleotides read TGTGCCAGCAGCCAAGGCACGGGAGCATCCAATGAGCAGTTCTTC. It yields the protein CASSQGTGASNEQFF.

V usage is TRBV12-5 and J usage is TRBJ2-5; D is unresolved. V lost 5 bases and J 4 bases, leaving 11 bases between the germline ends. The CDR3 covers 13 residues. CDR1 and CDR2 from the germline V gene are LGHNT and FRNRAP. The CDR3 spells CASGPLDGETQYF. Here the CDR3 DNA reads TGTGCTAGTGGTCCATTAGACGGAGAGACCCAGTACTTC.

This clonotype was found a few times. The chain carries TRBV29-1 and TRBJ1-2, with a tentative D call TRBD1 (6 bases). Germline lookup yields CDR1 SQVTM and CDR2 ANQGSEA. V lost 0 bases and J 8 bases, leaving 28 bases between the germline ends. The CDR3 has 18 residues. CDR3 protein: CSVEDREAPGTLVGGYTF. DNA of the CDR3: TGCAGCGTTGAAGACCGAGAGGCCCCAGGGACATTAGTAGGAGGCTACACCTTC. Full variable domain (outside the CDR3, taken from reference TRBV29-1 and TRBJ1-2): SAVISQKPSRDICQRGTSLTIQCQVDSQVTMMFWYRQQPGQSLTLIATANQGSEATYESGFVIDKFPISRPNLTFSTLTVSNMSPEDSSIYLCSVEDREAPGTLVGGYTFGSGTRLTVV.

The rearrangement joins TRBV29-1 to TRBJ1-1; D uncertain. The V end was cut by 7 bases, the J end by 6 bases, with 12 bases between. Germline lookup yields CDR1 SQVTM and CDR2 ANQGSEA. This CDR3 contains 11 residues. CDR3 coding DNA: TGCAGCGCTGCGGCCATGGCTGAAGCTTTCTTT. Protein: CSAAAMAEAFF.

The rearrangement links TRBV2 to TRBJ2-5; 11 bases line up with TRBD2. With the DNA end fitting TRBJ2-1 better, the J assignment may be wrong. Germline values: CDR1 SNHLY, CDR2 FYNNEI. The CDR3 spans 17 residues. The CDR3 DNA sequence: TGTGCCAGCAGTTCCCCCCAAACTAGCGGGGGTTACAATGAGCAGTTCTTC. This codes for CASSSPQTSGGYNEQFF.

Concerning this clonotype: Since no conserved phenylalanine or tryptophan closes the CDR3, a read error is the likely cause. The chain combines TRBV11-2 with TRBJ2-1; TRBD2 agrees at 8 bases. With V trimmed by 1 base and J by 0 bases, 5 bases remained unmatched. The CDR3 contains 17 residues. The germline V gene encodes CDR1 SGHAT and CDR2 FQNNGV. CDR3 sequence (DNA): TGTGCCAGCAGCTTAGGGATCCTAGCGGGCTCCTACAATGAGCAGTTCCTC. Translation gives CASSLGILAGSYNEQFL.

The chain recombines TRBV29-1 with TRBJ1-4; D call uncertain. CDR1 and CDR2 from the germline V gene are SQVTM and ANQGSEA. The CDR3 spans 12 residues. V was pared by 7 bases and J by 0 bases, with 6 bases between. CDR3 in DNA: TGCAGCGCGTTCGCAACTAATGAAAAACTGTTTTTT. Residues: CSAFATNEKLFF.

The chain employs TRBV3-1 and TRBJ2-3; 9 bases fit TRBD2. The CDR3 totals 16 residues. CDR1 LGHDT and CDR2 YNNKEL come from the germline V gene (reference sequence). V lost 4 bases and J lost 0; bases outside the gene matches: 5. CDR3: CASSLASGASTDTQYF. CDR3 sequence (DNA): TGTGCCAGCAGCCTCGCTAGCGGGGCTAGCACAGATACGCAGTATTTT.

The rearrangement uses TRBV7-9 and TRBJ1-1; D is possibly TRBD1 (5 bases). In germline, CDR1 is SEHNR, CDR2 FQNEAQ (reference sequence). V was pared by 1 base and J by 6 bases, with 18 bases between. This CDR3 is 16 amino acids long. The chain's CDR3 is CASSLEGTPRGPEAFF. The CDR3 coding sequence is TGTGCCAGCAGCTTAGAAGGCACTCCGAGGGGTCCTGAAGCTTTCTTT.

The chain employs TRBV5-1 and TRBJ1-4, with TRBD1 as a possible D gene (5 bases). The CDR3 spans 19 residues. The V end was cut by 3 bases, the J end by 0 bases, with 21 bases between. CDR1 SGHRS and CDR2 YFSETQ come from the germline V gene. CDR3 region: CASSWDGRQGKATNEKLFF. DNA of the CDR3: TGCGCCAGCAGCTGGGACGGCAGGCAAGGAAAGGCAACTAATGAAAAACTGTTTTTT.

The CDR3 sequence: CASSFRLMAEAFF. The CDR3 DNA is TGTGCCAGCAGTTTCCGACTCATGGCTGAAGCTTTCTTT. The chain has TRBV28 and TRBJ1-1; D ambiguous. Trimming left V 3 bases short and J 6 bases short, with 11 bases between. Germline CDR1 is MDHEN and CDR2 is SYDVKM. CDR3 size: 13 residues. Based on the CDR3 plus reference TRBV28 and TRBJ1-1, the full variable domain is DVKVTQSSRYLVKRTGEKVFLECVQDMDHENMFWYRQDPGLGLRLIYFSYDVKMKEKGDIPEGYSVSREKKERFSLILESASTNQTSMYLCASSFRLMAEAFFGQGTRLTVV.

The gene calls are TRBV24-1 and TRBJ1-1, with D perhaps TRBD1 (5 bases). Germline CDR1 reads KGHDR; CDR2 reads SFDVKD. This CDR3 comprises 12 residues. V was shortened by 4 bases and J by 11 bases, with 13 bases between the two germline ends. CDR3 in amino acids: CATSDQNRLAFF. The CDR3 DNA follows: TGTGCCACCAGTGACCAAAACAGGCTGGCTTTCTTT.